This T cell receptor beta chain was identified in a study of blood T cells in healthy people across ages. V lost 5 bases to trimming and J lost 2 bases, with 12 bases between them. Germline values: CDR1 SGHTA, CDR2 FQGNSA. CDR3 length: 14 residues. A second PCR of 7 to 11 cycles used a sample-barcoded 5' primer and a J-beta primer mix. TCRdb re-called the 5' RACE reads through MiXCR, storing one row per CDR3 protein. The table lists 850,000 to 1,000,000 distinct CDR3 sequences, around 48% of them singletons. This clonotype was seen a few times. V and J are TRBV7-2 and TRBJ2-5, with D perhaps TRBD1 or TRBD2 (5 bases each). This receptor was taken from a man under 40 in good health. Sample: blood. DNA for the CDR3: TGTGCCAGCAGCGTACGGTGGGGGCAAGAGACCCAGTACTTC. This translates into CASSVRWGQETQYF.